These 21 T cell receptor beta chains were sequenced from one sample in a study of T cell repertoires in cytomegalovirus infection. Each CDR3 protein is one row after TCRdb ran MiXCR on the reads. Of under 450,000 distinct CDR3 sequences in the sample, about 35% are singletons; the top ten hold roughly 12%. Antigens for these TCRs are unknown. Sequencing used cultured PBMCs, obtained from culture after CMV antigen stimulation. All receptors come from a human donor in good health (CMV status not recorded). Some clones in this sample may be carry-over from other donors' samples.

This clonotype occurred a few times. V is TRBV7-8 and J is TRBJ2-6, with a weak D call TRBD1 (6 bases). This CDR3 is built from 16 residues. V was cut by 5 bases and J by 2 bases, with 13 bases left in between. Germline values: CDR1 SGHVS, CDR2 FQNEAQ. CDR3: CASSEQGSPGANVLTF. The CDR3 nucleotides read TGTGCCAGCAGCGAACAGGGCTCGCCTGGGGCCAACGTCCTGACTTTC.

The rearrangement joins TRBV27 to TRBJ1-5; no reliable D call. The CDR3 has 13 residues. The ends were cut back, 3 bases at V and 6 bases at J, with 9 bases in the middle. CDR1 is MNHEY and CDR2 is SMNVEV in the germline V gene (reference sequence). The CDR3 region is CASSFMGGQPQHF. The CDR3 DNA follows: TGTGCCAGCAGTTTTATGGGAGGTCAGCCCCAGCATTTT.

This clonotype showed up just once. V and J are TRBV5-1 and TRBJ2-3, with a weak D call TRBD1 (6 bases). The CDR3 spans 16 residues. Germline CDR1 is SGHRS and CDR2 is YFSETQ. V lost 3 bases and J 2 bases, leaving 16 bases between the germline ends. CDR3 residues: CASSSPQGVYTDTQYF. The CDR3 bases are TGCGCCAGCAGCTCACCACAGGGAGTTTACACAGATACGCAGTATTTT.

The chain has TRBV12-5 and TRBJ1-2; no firm D call. Germline-derived CDR1 and CDR2 are LGHNT and FRNRAP. V shed 1 base and J shed 1 base, with 4 bases lying between them. This CDR3 contains 13 residues. The CDR3 coding sequence is TGTGCTAGTGGTTTGGACAATAACTATGGCTACACCTTC. It is translated as CASGLDNNYGYTF.

This clonotype appeared a few times. The rearrangement uses TRBV7-2 and TRBJ2-3; D not certain. Germline V gene sequence: CDR1 SGHTA, CDR2 FQGNSA. Trimming pared 5 bases from V and 6 bases from J, leaving 15 bases between. The CDR3 runs 14 residues. The CDR3 region has the DNA TGTGCCAGCAGCCCTTCCGCAGTATCCGATACGCAGTATTTT. Protein: CASSPSAVSDTQYF.

The chain employs TRBV6-5 and TRBJ1-5; no definite D call. The CDR3 sequence is 13 residues long. Trimming stripped 2 bases from V and 9 bases from J, with 11 bases between. Germline V CDR1 and CDR2: MNHEY, SVGAGI. Here the CDR3 DNA reads TGTGCCAGCAGTTACGAAACCGGGCGGCCCCAGCATTTT. Encoded protein: CASSYETGRPQHF.

This clonotype was detected only a few times. The chain carries TRBV4-1 and TRBJ2-5; 8 nucleotides agree with TRBD1. The CDR3 is 15 amino acids. In germline, CDR1 is MGHRA, CDR2 YSYEKL. The V and J ends lost 5 bases and 4 bases, in that order; junction bases with no gene match: 9. CDR3 bases: TGCGCCAGCAGCAATAGACAGGGGATGATAGAGACCCAGTACTTC. Protein: CASSNRQGMIETQYF.

This clonotype was counted at least ten times. The gene calls are TRBV6-1 and TRBJ1-1; the match to TRBD1 covers 7 bases. The CDR3 consists of 14 residues. CDR1 is MNHNS and CDR2 is SASEGT in the germline V gene. V lost 6 bases and J lost 8; bases outside the gene matches: 12. Here the CDR3 reads CASSQTGSRREAFF. In DNA form, the CDR3 reads TGTGCCAGCAGCCAGACAGGGTCAAGAAGGGAAGCTTTCTTT.

This clonotype was picked up a small number of times. CDR3 amino acids: CASSFRDINEQFF. The DNA of the CDR3 is TGTGCCAGCAGCTTCCGGGATATCAATGAGCAGTTCTTC. This chain connects TRBV7-2 to TRBJ2-1, with a tentative D call TRBD2 (5 bases). CDR1 is SGHTA, CDR2 FQGNSA, per germline. Trimming stripped 3 bases from V and 6 bases from J, with 9 bases between. The CDR3 has 13 amino acids.

The chain couples TRBV11-2 to TRBJ2-7, with D maybe TRBD1 (6 bases). Looked up from germline, CDR1 is SGHAT and CDR2 is FQNNGV. CDR3 length equals 13 residues. V was trimmed by 5 bases and J by 3 bases, leaving 11 bases between them. The DNA for the CDR3 is TGTGCCAGCAGCATAGGACAGCTCTACGAGCAGTACGTC. Its protein is CASSIGQLYEQYV.

The chain carries TRBV20-1 and TRBJ2-1; D might be TRBD2 (5 bases). V was cut by 5 bases and J by 5 bases, with 13 bases left in between. Germline assignment: CDR1 DFQATT and CDR2 SNEGSKA (reference sequence). The length of the CDR3 is 13 residues. The CDR3 DNA sequence: TGCAGTGCTTCCGGACTCGAGAACAATGAGCAGTTCTTC. Translated: CSASGLENNEQFF.

V gene TRBV18 combines with J gene TRBJ1-5; D possibly corresponds to TRBD1 (5 bases). The CDR3 covers 17 residues. V was clipped by 0 bases and J by 1 base, with 13 bases between them. The germline V gene encodes CDR1 KGHSH and CDR2 LQKENI. CDR3 protein: CASSPPGGALSNQPQHF. The CDR3, as DNA: TGTGCCAGCTCACCACCCGGAGGGGCTCTCAGCAATCAGCCCCAGCATTTT.

The genes are TRBV5-4 and TRBJ2-1; perhaps TRBD2 as D (5 bases). V was trimmed by 0 bases and J by 0 bases, leaving 13 bases between them. Per the germline V gene, CDR1 is SGHNT and CDR2 is YYREEE (reference sequence). This CDR3 comprises 17 residues. As DNA, the CDR3 is TGTGCCAGCAGCTTGGTCGGTCACGGACTCTCCTACAATGAGCAGTTCTTC. It codes for CASSLVGHGLSYNEQFF.

This clonotype was observed at least ten times. This chain links TRBV7-2 with TRBJ2-3; 8 nucleotides line up with TRBD1. The germline gives CDR1 SGHTA, CDR2 FQGNSA. The CDR3 sequence is 15 residues long. V was clipped by 1 base and J by 7 bases; unmatched bases: 7. CDR3: CASSLDRGERNTQYF. The CDR3 DNA follows: TGTGCCAGCAGCTTAGACAGGGGGGAGAGGAATACGCAGTATTTT.

In its sample, this clonotype was seen many times. V is TRBV7-2 and J is TRBJ2-6; 13 nucleotides align to TRBD2. Germline V gene data show CDR1 as SGHTA and CDR2 as FQGNSA. The CDR3 runs 18 residues. V was clipped by 5 bases and J by 0 bases; unmatched bases: 4. CDR3: CASSQRTSGSSGANVLTF. DNA of the CDR3: TGTGCCAGCAGCCAGAGGACTAGCGGGAGCTCTGGGGCCAACGTCCTGACTTTC.

This clonotype turned up a few times. The chain couples TRBV27 to TRBJ2-1, with 10 bases matching TRBD2. The V and J ends lost 4 bases and 5 bases, in that order; junction bases with no gene match: 8. The CDR3 runs 16 residues. CDR1 and CDR2 from the germline V gene are MNHEY and SMNVEV (reference sequence). This CDR3 is CASSSRAGGRNNEQFF. The DNA of the CDR3 is TGTGCCAGCAGTTCCCGAGCGGGAGGGCGAAACAATGAGCAGTTCTTC.

V and J are TRBV19 and TRBJ2-7; D gene unclear. The CDR3 totals 15 residues. Germline V gene lookup returns CDR1 LNHDA and CDR2 SQIVND (reference sequence). The V end lost 3 bases, the J end lost 0 bases, and 12 bases lay between the germline ends. The DNA for the CDR3 is TGTGCCAGTAGTATTTCGGCGGCAAGCTCCTACGAGCAGTACTTC. Its protein product is CASSISAASSYEQYF.

This clonotype was picked up a small number of times. V and J are TRBV6-5 and TRBJ1-1; D unresolved. The CDR3 consists of 13 residues. The germline V and J ends were trimmed by 2 bases and 4 bases, with 8 bases remaining between them. CDR1 is MNHEY and CDR2 is SVGAGI in the germline V gene. The CDR3 bases are TGTGCCAGCAGTTACATGTCAGCCACTGAAGCTTTCTTT. It codes for CASSYMSATEAFF.

A note on this clonotype: One end of the junction is discordant with germline, which a read error may explain. The chain carries TRBV28 and TRBJ2-4, with D possibly TRBD1 on 6 matching bases. This CDR3 has 13 residues. Germline CDR1 is MDHEN and CDR2 is SYDVKM. The DNA for the CDR3 is TGTGCCAGCTCCCGGACAGTTTTTAAAGGCCTGAACTTC. It translates to CASSRTVFKGLNF.

The chain couples TRBV4-3 to TRBJ2-3; 8 positions agree with TRBD1. V shed 3 bases, J shed 1 base, and the junction held 6 bases outside the gene matches. This CDR3 is built from 16 residues. CDR1 and CDR2 (germline): LGHNA, YSLEER. CDR3 nucleotide sequence: TGCGCCAGCAGCCATTATTCGACAGGGGGCACAGATACGCAGTATTTT. This gives the protein CASSHYSTGGTDTQYF.

This clonotype was picked up many times. The V gene is TRBV19, the J gene TRBJ1-5, with D perhaps TRBD1 (5 bases). Trimming took off 5 bases at V and 0 bases at J, with 11 bases between the two ends. This CDR3 has 15 residues. The germline CDR1 and CDR2 sequences are LNHDA and SQIVND (reference sequence). The CDR3 DNA reads TGTGCCAGTAGTCCGGGGACGGCTAGCAATCAGCCCCAGCATTTT. Translated: CASSPGTASNQPQHF. The full variable domain, completed using reference TRBV19 and TRBJ1-5, is DGGITQSPKYLFRKEGQNVTLSCEQNLNHDAMYWYRQDPGQGLRLIYYSQIVNDFQKGDIAEGYSVSREKKESFPLTVTSAQKNPTAFYLCASSPGTASNQPQHFGDGTRLSIL.